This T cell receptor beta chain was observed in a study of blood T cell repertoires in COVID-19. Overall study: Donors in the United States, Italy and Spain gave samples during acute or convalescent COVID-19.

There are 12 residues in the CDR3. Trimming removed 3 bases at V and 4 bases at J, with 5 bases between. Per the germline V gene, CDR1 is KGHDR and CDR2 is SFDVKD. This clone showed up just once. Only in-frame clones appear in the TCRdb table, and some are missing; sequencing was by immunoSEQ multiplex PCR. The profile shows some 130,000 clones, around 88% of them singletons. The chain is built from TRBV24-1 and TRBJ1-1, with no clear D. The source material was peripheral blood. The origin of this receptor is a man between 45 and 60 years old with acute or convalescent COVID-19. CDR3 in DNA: TGTGCCACCAGTGATACTACCACTGAAGCTTTCTTT. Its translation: CATSDTTTEAFF.